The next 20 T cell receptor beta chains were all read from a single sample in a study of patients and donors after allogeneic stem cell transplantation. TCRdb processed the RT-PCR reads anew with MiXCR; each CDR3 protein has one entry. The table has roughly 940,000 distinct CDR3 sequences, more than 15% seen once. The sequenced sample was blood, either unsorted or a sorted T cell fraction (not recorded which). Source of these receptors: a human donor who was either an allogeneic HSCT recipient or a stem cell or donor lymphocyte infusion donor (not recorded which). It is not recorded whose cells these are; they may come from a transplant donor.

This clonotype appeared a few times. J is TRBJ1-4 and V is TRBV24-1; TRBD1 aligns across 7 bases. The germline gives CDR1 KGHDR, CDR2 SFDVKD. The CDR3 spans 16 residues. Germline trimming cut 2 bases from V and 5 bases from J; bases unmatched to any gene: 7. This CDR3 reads CATSDSLTGKNEKLFF. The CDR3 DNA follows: TGTGCCACCAGTGATTCCCTGACAGGGAAGAATGAAAAACTGTTTTTT.

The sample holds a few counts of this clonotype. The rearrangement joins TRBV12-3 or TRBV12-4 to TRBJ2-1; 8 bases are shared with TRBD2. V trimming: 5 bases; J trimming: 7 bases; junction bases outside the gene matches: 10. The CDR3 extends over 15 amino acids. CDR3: CASSPVGTRVNEQFF. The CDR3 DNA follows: TGTGCCAGCAGTCCAGTGGGGACTAGGGTTAATGAGCAGTTCTTC.

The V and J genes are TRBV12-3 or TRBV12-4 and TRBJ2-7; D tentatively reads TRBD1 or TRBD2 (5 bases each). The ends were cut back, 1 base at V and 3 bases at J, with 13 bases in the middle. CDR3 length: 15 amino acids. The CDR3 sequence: CASSLERDGNYEQYF. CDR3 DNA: TGTGCCAGCAGTTTAGAGAGGGACGGCAACTACGAGCAGTACTTC.

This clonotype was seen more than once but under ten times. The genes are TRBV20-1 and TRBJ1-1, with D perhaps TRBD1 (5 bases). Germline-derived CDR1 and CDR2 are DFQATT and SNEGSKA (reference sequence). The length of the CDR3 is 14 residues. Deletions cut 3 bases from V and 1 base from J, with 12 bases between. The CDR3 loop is CSARGTGTNTEAFF. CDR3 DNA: TGCAGTGCTAGGGGGACGGGGACGAACACTGAAGCTTTCTTT.

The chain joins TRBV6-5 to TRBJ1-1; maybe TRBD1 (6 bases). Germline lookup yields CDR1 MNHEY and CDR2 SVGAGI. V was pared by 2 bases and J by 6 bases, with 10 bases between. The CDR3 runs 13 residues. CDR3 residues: CASSYAGQPEAFF. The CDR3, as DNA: TGTGCCAGCAGTTACGCCGGACAGCCTGAAGCTTTCTTT.

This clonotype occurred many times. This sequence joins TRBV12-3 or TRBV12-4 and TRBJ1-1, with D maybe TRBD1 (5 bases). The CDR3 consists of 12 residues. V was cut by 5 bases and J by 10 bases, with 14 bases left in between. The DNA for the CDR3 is TGTGCCAGCAGTCGGGACTCCGGTGTAGCTTTCTTT. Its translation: CASSRDSGVAFF.

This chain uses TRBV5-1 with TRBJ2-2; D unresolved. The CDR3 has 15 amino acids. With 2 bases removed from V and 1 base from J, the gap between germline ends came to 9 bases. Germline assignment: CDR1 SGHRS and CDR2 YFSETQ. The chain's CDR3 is CASSLTAMNTGELFF. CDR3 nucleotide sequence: TGCGCCAGCAGCTTAACTGCCATGAACACCGGGGAGCTGTTTTTT.

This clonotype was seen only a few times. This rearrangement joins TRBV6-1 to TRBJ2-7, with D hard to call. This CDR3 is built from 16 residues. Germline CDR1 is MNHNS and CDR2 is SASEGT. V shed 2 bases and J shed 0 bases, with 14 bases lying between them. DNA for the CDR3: TGTGCCAGCAGTGAAACGGATCCTCCGAGCTCCTACGAGCAGTACTTC. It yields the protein CASSETDPPSSYEQYF.

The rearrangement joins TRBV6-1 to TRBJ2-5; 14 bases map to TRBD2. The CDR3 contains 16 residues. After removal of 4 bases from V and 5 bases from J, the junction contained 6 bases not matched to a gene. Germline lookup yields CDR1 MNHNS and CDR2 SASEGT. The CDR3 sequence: CASSATTSGGAETQYF. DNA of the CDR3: TGTGCCAGCAGTGCCACGACTAGCGGGGGGGCGGAGACCCAGTACTTC.

The CDR3 DNA reads as TGTGCCAGCAGCCGGGGTGGAGGGGCTGCCAATCAGCCCCAGCATTTT. This gives the protein CASSRGGGAANQPQHF. V is TRBV5-5 and J is TRBJ1-5, with TRBD1 as a possible D gene (5 bases). This CDR3 is built from 16 residues. Trimming pared 4 bases from V and 3 bases from J, leaving 17 bases between. CDR1 and CDR2 from the germline V gene are SGHKS and YYEKEE (reference sequence).

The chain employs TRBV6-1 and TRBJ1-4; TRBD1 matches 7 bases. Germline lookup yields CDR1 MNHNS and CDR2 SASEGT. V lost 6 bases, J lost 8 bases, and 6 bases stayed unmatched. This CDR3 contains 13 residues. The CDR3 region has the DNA TGTGCCAGCAGAGACAGGGTCGGGGAAAAACTGTTTTTT. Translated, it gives CASRDRVGEKLFF.

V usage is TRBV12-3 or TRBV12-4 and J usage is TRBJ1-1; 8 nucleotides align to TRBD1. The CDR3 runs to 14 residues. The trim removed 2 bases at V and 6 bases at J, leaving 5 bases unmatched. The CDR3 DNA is TGTGCCAGCAGTTTACAGGGGGCGATCGCTGAAGCTTTCTTT. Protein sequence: CASSLQGAIAEAFF.

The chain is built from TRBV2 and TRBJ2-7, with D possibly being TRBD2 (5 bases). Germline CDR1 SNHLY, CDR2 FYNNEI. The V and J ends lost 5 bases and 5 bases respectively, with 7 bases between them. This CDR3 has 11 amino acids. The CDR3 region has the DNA TGTGCCAGCAGTCGGGGTAACGAGCAGTACTTC. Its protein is CASSRGNEQYF.

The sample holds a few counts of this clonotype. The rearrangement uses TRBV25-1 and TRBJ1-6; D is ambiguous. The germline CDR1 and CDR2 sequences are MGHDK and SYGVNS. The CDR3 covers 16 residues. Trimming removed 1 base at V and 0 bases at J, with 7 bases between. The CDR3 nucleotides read TGTGCCAGCAGTGAATCCAAGGTCTCCTATAATTCACCCCTCCACTTT. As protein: CASSESKVSYNSPLHF. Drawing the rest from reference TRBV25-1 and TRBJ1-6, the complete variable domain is EADIYQTPRYLVIGTGKKITLECSQTMGHDKMYWYQQDPGMELHLIHYSYGVNSTEKGDLSSESTVSRIRTEHFPLTLESARPSHTSQYLCASSESKVSYNSPLHFGNGTRLTVT.

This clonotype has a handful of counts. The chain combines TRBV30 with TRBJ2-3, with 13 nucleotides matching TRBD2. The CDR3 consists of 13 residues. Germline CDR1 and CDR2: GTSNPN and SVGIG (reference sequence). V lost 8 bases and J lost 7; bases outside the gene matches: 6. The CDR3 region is CAHRLAGGNTQYF. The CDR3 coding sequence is TGTGCCCATAGACTAGCGGGAGGAAATACGCAGTATTTT.

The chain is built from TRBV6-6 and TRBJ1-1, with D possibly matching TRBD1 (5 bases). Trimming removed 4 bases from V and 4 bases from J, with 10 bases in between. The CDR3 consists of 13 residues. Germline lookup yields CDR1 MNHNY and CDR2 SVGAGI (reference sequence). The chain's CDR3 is CASSLKQGTEAFF. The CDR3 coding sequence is TGTGCCAGCAGTTTAAAGCAGGGCACTGAAGCTTTCTTT.

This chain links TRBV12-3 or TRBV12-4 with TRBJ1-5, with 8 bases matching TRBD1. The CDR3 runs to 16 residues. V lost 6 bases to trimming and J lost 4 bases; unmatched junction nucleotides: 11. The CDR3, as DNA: TGTGCCAGCAGCCAAACCGGACAGGGAGGGAATCAGCCCCAGCATTTT. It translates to CASSQTGQGGNQPQHF.

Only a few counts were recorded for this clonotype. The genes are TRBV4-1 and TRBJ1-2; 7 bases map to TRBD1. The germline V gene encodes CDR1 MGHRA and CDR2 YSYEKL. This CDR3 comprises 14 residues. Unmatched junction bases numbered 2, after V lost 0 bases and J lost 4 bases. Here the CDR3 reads CASSQDTGAYGYTF. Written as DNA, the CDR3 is TGCGCCAGCAGCCAAGATACAGGGGCCTATGGCTACACCTTC.

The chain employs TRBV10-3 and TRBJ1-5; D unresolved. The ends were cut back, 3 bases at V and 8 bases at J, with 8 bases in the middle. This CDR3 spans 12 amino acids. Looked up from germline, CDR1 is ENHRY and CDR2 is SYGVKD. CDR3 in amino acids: CAISDELEPQHF. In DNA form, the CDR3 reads TGTGCCATCAGTGACGAACTTGAGCCCCAGCATTTT.

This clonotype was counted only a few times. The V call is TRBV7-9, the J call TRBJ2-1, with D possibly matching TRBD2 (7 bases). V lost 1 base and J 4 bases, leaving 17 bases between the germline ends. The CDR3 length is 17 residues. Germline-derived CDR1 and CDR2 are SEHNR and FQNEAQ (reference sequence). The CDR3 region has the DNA TGTGCCAGCAGCTTAGGGGGGGGGCAGCTACGTTACAATGAGCAGTTCTTC. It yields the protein CASSLGGGQLRYNEQFF.